A single sample gave rise to the 30 T cell receptor beta chains below, sequenced in a study of blood T cell repertoires in COVID-19. Clones were sequenced by immunoSEQ multiplex PCR, and TCRdb holds only the in-frame ones, with some missing. The sample gives approximately 160,000 clones, approximately 84% of which show up once; 11% to 15% is in the top ten. The sequenced sample consisted of peripheral blood. The source is a man younger than 35 with active or convalescent COVID-19.

This chain connects TRBV20-1 to TRBJ2-3; no reliable D call. CDR1 and CDR2 (germline): DFQATT, SNEGSKA (reference sequence). The V and J ends lost 3 bases and 5 bases respectively, with 12 bases between them. The CDR3 runs 13 residues. CDR3 sequence: CSASTLRKDTQYF. CDR3 DNA: TGCAGTGCTAGTACACTACGGAAAGATACGCAGTATTTT.

In its sample, this clone was seen once. The chain combines TRBV19 with TRBJ1-1; TRBD1 is a possible D gene (5 bases). CDR3 length equals 15 residues. Germline V gene sequence: CDR1 LNHDA, CDR2 SQIVND (reference sequence). Trimming removed 3 bases from V and 4 bases from J, with 15 bases in between. CDR3 nucleotide sequence: TGTGCCAGTAGTATCTCATTAAGGGGCCCCACTGAAGCTTTCTTT. This sequence encodes CASSISLRGPTEAFF.

The table lists this clone with a few counts. The CDR3 reads CASSLADRVTGELFF. CDR3 DNA: TGTGCCAGCAGCTTAGCGGACAGGGTTACCGGGGAGCTGTTTTTT. The V gene is TRBV7-6, the J gene TRBJ2-2; TRBD1 matches at 8 bases. Unmatched junction bases numbered 2, after V lost 0 bases and J lost 5 bases. Germline loops: CDR1 SGHVS, CDR2 FNYEAQ. This CDR3 contains 15 residues.

In its sample, this clone was seen a few times. The chain joins TRBV5-1 to TRBJ2-2, with 10 bases matching TRBD1. Unmatched junction bases numbered 9, after V lost 0 bases and J lost 1 base. Per the germline V gene, CDR1 is SGHRS and CDR2 is YFSETQ. The CDR3 has 19 amino acids. The CDR3 sequence is CASSLDRTGGTMNTGELFF. The CDR3 nucleotides are TGCGCCAGCAGCTTGGATAGGACAGGGGGGACCATGAACACCGGGGAGCTGTTTTTT.

This clone was observed a few times. V gene TRBV4-3 combines with J gene TRBJ1-1, with D uncertain. The CDR3 extends over 16 amino acids. Germline lookup yields CDR1 LGHNA and CDR2 YSLEER. V gave up 0 bases and J gave up 1 base, with 12 bases separating them. This CDR3 is CASSQEHGIPNTEAFF. Written as DNA, the CDR3 is TGCGCCAGCAGCCAAGAGCACGGGATACCGAACACTGAAGCTTTCTTT.

This clone was observed many times. CDR3 in amino acids: CASSFEGGSTEAFF. CDR3 nucleotide sequence: TGTGCCAGCAGCTTCGAGGGAGGAAGCACTGAAGCTTTCTTT. The rearrangement uses TRBV5-5 and TRBJ1-1; D not resolved. With 2 bases removed from V and 4 bases from J, the gap between germline ends came to 12 bases. The length of the CDR3 is 14 residues. Germline loops: CDR1 SGHKS, CDR2 YYEKEE (reference sequence).

V and J are TRBV7-3 and TRBJ2-5; a weak D match, TRBD1 (5 bases). CDR1 SGHTA and CDR2 FQGTGA come from the germline V gene. Trimming took 6 bases from V and 1 from J, leaving 9 bases between them. This CDR3 region has 13 residues. This chain's CDR3 is CASSRGTQETQYF. CDR3 nucleotide sequence: TGTGCCAGCAGTAGGGGTACCCAAGAGACCCAGTACTTC.

The rearrangement joins TRBV12-3 or TRBV12-4 to TRBJ1-1; maybe TRBD1 (6 bases). Trimming stripped 6 bases from V and 5 bases from J, with 10 bases between. The CDR3 runs to 12 residues. The CDR3 DNA is TGTGCCAGCAGCCGAGGACAGACTGAAGCTTTCTTT. This sequence encodes CASSRGQTEAFF.

J is TRBJ2-4 and V is TRBV6-5; TRBD1 might be the D (5 bases). The germline gives CDR1 MNHEY, CDR2 SVGAGI. Trimming took off 4 bases at V and 5 bases at J, with 12 bases between the two ends. This CDR3 is built from 14 residues. The CDR3 spells CASSSRDKENIQYF. The CDR3 nucleotides read TGTGCCAGCAGTTCCAGGGATAAGGAAAACATTCAGTACTTC.

The CDR3 region has the DNA TGTGCCAGCAGCCCAGGACAGGGATCTTCACTCAGTGAAGCTTTCTTT. Amino acid sequence: CASSPGQGSSLSEAFF. J is TRBJ1-1 and V is TRBV7-2, with 8 bases matching TRBD1. V was pared by 5 bases and J by 7 bases, with 15 bases of the junction left unmatched. The germline V gene has CDR1 SGHTA and CDR2 FQGNSA. The CDR3 covers 16 residues.

The V gene is TRBV18, the J gene TRBJ1-1; D uncertain. Between the trimmed V and J ends, which lost 5 bases and 1 base, there was a span of 8 bases. This CDR3 region has 13 residues. The germline CDR1 and CDR2 sequences are KGHSH and LQKENI. The CDR3 region has the DNA TGTGCCAGCTCATCTAGTCGGAACACTGAAGCTTTCTTT. Translation: CASSSSRNTEAFF.

The V gene is TRBV6-6, the J gene TRBJ2-1; 10 bases map to TRBD2. The trim removed 5 bases at V and 7 bases at J, leaving 2 bases unmatched. Germline V lookup: CDR1 MNHNY, CDR2 SVGAGI (reference sequence). The CDR3 covers 13 residues. The CDR3 spells CASSTSGVNEQFF. The CDR3 region has the DNA TGTGCCAGCAGTACTAGCGGGGTTAATGAGCAGTTCTTC.

V gene TRBV3-1 (or the pseudogene TRBV3-2) combines with J gene TRBJ1-1; D is perhaps TRBD1 (5 bases). The CDR3 extends over 14 amino acids. V was trimmed by 2 bases and J by 0 bases, leaving 7 bases between them. Germline lookup yields CDR1 LGHDT and CDR2 YNNKEL (reference sequence). This chain's CDR3 is CASSQQGMNTEAFF. As DNA, the CDR3 is TGTGCCAGCAGCCAACAGGGAATGAACACTGAAGCTTTCTTT.

The chain recombines TRBV19 with TRBJ2-6, with a weak D call TRBD1 (6 bases). V lost 7 bases, J lost 4 bases, and 23 bases lay in between. Per the germline V gene, CDR1 is LNHDA and CDR2 is SQIVND (reference sequence). The CDR3 is 18 residues long. The CDR3 DNA reads TGTGCCAGTACGTGGACAGTCTTAGGGGAAACAGGGGCCAACGTCCTGACTTTC. Translation: CASTWTVLGETGANVLTF. The variable domain in full, completed from reference TRBV19 and TRBJ2-6, reads DGGITQSPKYLFRKEGQNVTLSCEQNLNHDAMYWYRQDPGQGLRLIYYSQIVNDFQKGDIAEGYSVSREKKESFPLTVTSAQKNPTAFYLCASTWTVLGETGANVLTFGAGSRLTVL.

CDR3 sequence (DNA): TGTGCCAGCAGTTTAGACAGGGTCGGTGGTGAGCAGTTCTTC. Encoded protein: CASSLDRVGGEQFF. The V gene is TRBV27, the J gene TRBJ2-1; 7 bases match TRBD1. The CDR3 consists of 14 residues. V was clipped by 2 bases and J by 9 bases; unmatched bases: 7. Per the germline V gene, CDR1 is MNHEY and CDR2 is SMNVEV (reference sequence).

Comment on this clone: Other DNA sequences of this sample code for an identical CDR3. The rearrangement joins TRBV4-1 to TRBJ2-5; 13 bases match TRBD2. This CDR3 contains 17 residues. J lost 5 bases, V lost 0 bases, and 6 bases had no gene match. The germline CDR1 and CDR2 sequences are MGHRA and YSYEKL. CDR3 region: CASSQETSGRRRETQYF. The CDR3, as DNA: TGCGCCAGCAGCCAAGAGACTAGCGGGAGGAGGAGGGAGACCCAGTACTTC.

The gene calls are TRBV24-1 and TRBJ1-1, with a possible D match to TRBD1 (5 bases). Germline-derived CDR1 and CDR2 are KGHDR and SFDVKD. The CDR3 loop spans 15 amino acids. Trimming left V 0 bases short and J 1 base short, with 8 bases between. Here the CDR3 DNA reads TGTGCCACCAGTGATTTGGACAGAGAGAACACTGAAGCTTTCTTT. Translation: CATSDLDRENTEAFF.

The chain joins TRBV5-1 to TRBJ1-1; D uncertain. The CDR3 totals 13 residues. V was shortened by 0 bases and J by 11 bases, with 14 bases between the two germline ends. CDR1 is SGHRS, CDR2 YFSETQ, per germline. The CDR3 reads CASSLAVTEAAFF. The CDR3 DNA reads as TGCGCCAGCAGCTTGGCCGTGACCGAAGCGGCTTTCTTT.

The CDR3 sequence is CASSYHWGGQFF. DNA of the CDR3: TGTGCCAGCAGCTACCATTGGGGGGGGCAGTTCTTC. The V call is TRBV11-3, the J call TRBJ2-1; 7 nucleotides agree with TRBD2. The V and J ends lost 4 bases and 12 bases, in that order; junction bases with no gene match: 6. The CDR3 has 12 amino acids. Germline lookup yields CDR1 SGHNT and CDR2 YENEEA.

The chain recombines TRBV18 with TRBJ1-6; 9 bases are shared with TRBD1. Germline lookup yields CDR1 KGHSH and CDR2 LQKENI. After removal of 6 bases from V and 4 bases from J, the junction contained 4 bases not matched to a gene. The CDR3 totals 15 residues. In nucleotides, the CDR3 is TGTGCCAGCTCGAAAGGACAGGGGTATAATTCACCCCTCCACTTT. Protein: CASSKGQGYNSPLHF.

V is TRBV9 and J is TRBJ2-5, with D maybe TRBD1 (6 bases). This CDR3 comprises 14 residues. CDR1 and CDR2 from the germline V gene are SGDLS and YYNGEE. With 3 bases removed from V and 2 bases from J, the gap between germline ends came to 11 bases. The DNA for the CDR3 is TGTGCCAGCAGCGCCCGGGACAAACAAGAGACCCAGTACTTC. As protein: CASSARDKQETQYF.

The chain joins TRBV5-5 to TRBJ2-7; no clear D. V was trimmed by 5 bases and J by 3 bases, leaving 15 bases between them. The CDR3 runs 14 residues. Germline CDR1 SGHKS, CDR2 YYEKEE (reference sequence). CDR3 sequence reads: CASSSQVAHYEQYF. CDR3 DNA sequence: TGTGCCAGCAGTTCGCAGGTGGCCCACTACGAGCAGTACTTC. Full variable domain (remainder filled in from reference TRBV5-5 and TRBJ2-7): DAGVTQSPTHLIKTRGQQVTLRCSPISGHKSVSWYQQVLGQGPQFIFQYYEKEERGRGNFPDRFSARQFPNYSSELNVNALLLGDSALYLCASSSQVAHYEQYFGPGTRLTVT.

The chain uses TRBV7-2 and TRBJ1-6, with 10 bases fitting TRBD1. The V gene's germline CDR1 is SGHTA and CDR2 FQGNSA. The CDR3 extends over 17 amino acids. Trimming cost V 5 bases and J 7 bases; bases outside gene matches: 11. CDR3 bases: TGTGCCAGCAGCGTCCGGGACAGGGGAAACATCAATTCACCCCTCCACTTT. Translated: CASSVRDRGNINSPLHF. Variable domain in full (rest from reference TRBV7-2 and TRBJ1-6): GAGVSQSPSNKVTEKGKDVELRCDPISGHTALYWYRQSLGQGLEFLIYFQGNSAPDKSGLPSDRFSAERTGGSVSTLTIQRTQQEDSAVYLCASSVRDRGNINSPLHFGNGTRLTVT.

The chain employs TRBV6-6 and TRBJ2-5, with TRBD2 as a possible D gene (5 bases). Germline V lookup: CDR1 MNHNY, CDR2 SVGAGI (reference sequence). V lost 0 bases and J 3 bases, leaving 11 bases between the germline ends. This CDR3 has 15 residues. CDR3 in DNA: TGTGCCAGCAGTTACTCGCCGGCCGGGGAAGAGACCCAGTACTTC. As protein: CASSYSPAGEETQYF.

The J gene is TRBJ2-5, the V gene TRBV19; D ambiguous. V was clipped by 2 bases and J by 4 bases, with 8 bases between them. Germline V gene data show CDR1 as LNHDA and CDR2 as SQIVND (reference sequence). This CDR3 has 13 amino acids. DNA for the CDR3: TGTGCCAGTAGTATAAATTTCGGAGAGACCCAGTACTTC. It is translated as CASSINFGETQYF.

The chain is built from TRBV19 and TRBJ1-2; TRBD1 matches 7 bases. CDR1 and CDR2 from the germline V gene are LNHDA and SQIVND (reference sequence). This CDR3 is built from 12 residues. After removal of 8 bases from V and 3 bases from J, the junction contained 3 bases not matched to a gene. This CDR3 reads CASRDSYYGYTF. For the CDR3, the DNA is TGTGCCAGTCGGGACAGTTACTATGGCTACACCTTC.

This chain uses TRBV6-5 with TRBJ1-6; a possible D gene is TRBD1 (5 bases). Germline CDR1 and CDR2: MNHEY and SVGAGI. V was trimmed by 5 bases and J by 8 bases, leaving 16 bases between them. CDR3 length equals 15 residues. CDR3 residues: CASSRRQLPDSPLHF. CDR3 coding DNA: TGTGCCAGCAGTCGGCGACAGTTACCCGATTCACCCCTCCACTTT.

This clone was seen more than once but under ten times. The chain links TRBV19 to TRBJ2-2, with a possible D match to TRBD2 (5 bases). The CDR3 extends over 16 amino acids. V was clipped by 3 bases and J by 1 base, with 12 bases between them. The germline V gene has CDR1 LNHDA and CDR2 SQIVND (reference sequence). Here the CDR3 DNA reads TGTGCCAGTAGTATGTTGGGAGTACAGAACACCGGGGAGCTGTTTTTT. This codes for CASSMLGVQNTGELFF.

By proportion, this clone is medium-sized. J is TRBJ1-1 and V is TRBV3-1 (or the pseudogene TRBV3-2); D gene uncertain. V was trimmed by 4 bases and J by 9 bases, leaving 15 bases between them. This CDR3 spans 13 amino acids. Per the germline V gene, CDR1 is LGHDT and CDR2 is YNNKEL (reference sequence). The CDR3 nucleotides are TGTGCCAGCAGCCTCCGCGGGTCTTACCAAGCTTTCTTT. It translates to CASSLRGSYQAFF.

This clone has only one observation. This sequence joins TRBV3-1 (or the pseudogene TRBV3-2) and TRBJ2-3, with 7 bases lining up with TRBD1. The CDR3 totals 15 residues. Germline V gene lookup returns CDR1 LGHDT and CDR2 YNNKEL (reference sequence). V gave up 0 bases and J gave up 7 bases; unmatched junction bases: 7. The CDR3 bases are TGTGCCAGCAGCCAAGAATCGACAGGGTTTCATACGCAGTATTTT. Residues: CASSQESTGFHTQYF.